This T cell receptor (beta chain) was identified in a study of shared clonotypes between healthy human individuals. The V segment lost 1 base and the J segment 3 bases; nucleotides outside the gene matches: 7. Germline loops: CDR1 SGHRS, CDR2 YFSETQ. The CDR3 is 16 residues long. TCRdb's table, derived via immunoSEQ multiplex PCR, lists solely in-frame clones and lacks some. The sample records approximately 350,000 clones, approximately 97% being singletons. The gene calls are TRBV5-1 and TRBJ2-3; TRBD2 matches at 8 bases. The TCR was taken from a man aged 25 to 40 in good health. Sample: memory CD8+ T cells sorted from blood. Described subset: CD45RO+ cells pooled with CCR7-negative TemRA cells. In nucleotides, the CDR3 is TGCGCCAGCAGCTTGAATGCCGGGAGGGGTACAGATACGCAGTATTTT. This encodes CASSLNAGRGTDTQYF.